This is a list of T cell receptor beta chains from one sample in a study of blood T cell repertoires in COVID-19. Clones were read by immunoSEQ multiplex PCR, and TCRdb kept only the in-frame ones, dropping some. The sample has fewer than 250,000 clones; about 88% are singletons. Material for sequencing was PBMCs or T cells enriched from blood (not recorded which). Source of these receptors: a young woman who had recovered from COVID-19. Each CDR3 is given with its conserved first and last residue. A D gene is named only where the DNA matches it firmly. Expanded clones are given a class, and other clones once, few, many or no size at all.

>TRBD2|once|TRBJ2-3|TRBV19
CASSVGLVKSHTQYF
TGTGCCAGTAGCGTGGGACTAGTAAAGTCTCATACGCAGTATTTT
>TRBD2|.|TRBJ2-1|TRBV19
CASRDIGGWREGYNEQFF
TGTGCCAGTAGGGACATAGGGGGATGGCGGGAGGGGTACAATGAGCAGTTCTTC
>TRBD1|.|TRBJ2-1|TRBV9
CASSPNTGADEQFF
TGTGCCAGCAGCCCCAATACAGGGGCGGACGAGCAGTTCTTC
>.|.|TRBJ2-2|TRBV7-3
CASSLTRTGELFF
TGTGCCAGCAGCTTAACACGGACAGGGGAGCTGTTTTTT
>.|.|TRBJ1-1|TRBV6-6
CASPRGYDTEAFF
TGTGCCAGCCCCCGGGGTTATGACACTGAAGCTTTCTTT
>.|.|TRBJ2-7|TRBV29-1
CSVETKTYEQYF
TGCAGCGTTGAGACAAAGACCTACGAGCAGTACTTC
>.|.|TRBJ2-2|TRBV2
CATQAVLTNTGELFF
TGTGCCACCCAGGCCGTTCTCACGAACACCGGGGAGCTGTTTTTT
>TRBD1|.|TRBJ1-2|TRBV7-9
CASSRTGGGNGYTF
TGTGCCAGCAGCCGTACAGGGGGGGGCAATGGCTACACCTTC
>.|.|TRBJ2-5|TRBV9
CASSVVSEETQYF
TGTGCCAGCAGCGTAGTCAGCGAAGAGACCCAGTACTTC
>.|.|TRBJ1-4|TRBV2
CAGQRGLNEKLFF
TGTGCCGGACAAAGGGGGTTAAATGAAAAACTGTTTTTT
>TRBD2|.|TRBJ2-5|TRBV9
CASSSGGGAVQETQYF
TGTGCCAGCAGCTCCGGGGGAGGGGCGGTTCAAGAGACCCAGTACTTC
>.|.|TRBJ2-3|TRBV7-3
CASSLTGRTARDTQYF
TGTGCCAGCAGCTTAACCGGCAGGACAGCTAGAGATACGCAGTATTTT
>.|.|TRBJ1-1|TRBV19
CASSGGIGTEAFF
TGTGCCAGTTCGGGGGGGATTGGGACTGAAGCTTTCTTT
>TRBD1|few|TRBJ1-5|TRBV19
CASRQGAQPQHF
TGTGCCAGTAGACAGGGGGCACAGCCCCAGCATTTT
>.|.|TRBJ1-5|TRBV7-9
CASSLEGGRGNQPQHF
TGTGCCAGCAGCTTAGAAGGGGGTAGGGGCAATCAGCCCCAGCATTTT
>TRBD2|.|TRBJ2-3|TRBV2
CASIGLAGATDTQYF
TGTGCCAGCATCGGACTAGCGGGGGCCACAGATACGCAGTATTTT
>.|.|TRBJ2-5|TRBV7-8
CASSLVGGSQETQYF
TGTGCCAGCAGCTTAGTCGGCGGGTCCCAAGAGACCCAGTACTTC
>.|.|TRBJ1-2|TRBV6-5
CASSYQDPRGNYGYTF
TGTGCCAGCAGTTACCAGGACCCGAGGGGGAACTATGGCTACACCTTC
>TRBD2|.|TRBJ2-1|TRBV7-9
CASSPWAGGHRNEQFF
TGTGCCAGCAGCCCCTGGGCGGGAGGGCATCGCAATGAGCAGTTCTTC
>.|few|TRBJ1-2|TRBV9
CASSVDQGGGYTF
TGTGCCAGCAGCGTAGATCAGGGAGGAGGCTACACCTTC
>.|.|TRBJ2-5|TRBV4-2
CASSQDGDSSNRETQYF
TGTGCCAGCAGCCAAGATGGAGACAGCTCTAACCGGGAGACCCAGTACTTC
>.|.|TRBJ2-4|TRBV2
CASSERLIAKNIQYF
TGTGCCAGCAGTGAGAGACTGATAGCCAAAAACATTCAGTACTTC
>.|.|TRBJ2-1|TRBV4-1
CASSHRIQGGDEQFF
TGCGCCAGCAGCCACAGGATACAGGGAGGGGATGAGCAGTTCTTC
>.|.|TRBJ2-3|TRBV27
CASRRGGIIPDTQYF
TGTGCCAGCAGGCGAGGAGGGATCATACCAGATACGCAGTATTTT
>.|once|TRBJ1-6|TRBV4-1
CASSQEPESHYNSPLHF
TGCGCCAGCAGCCAAGAGCCCGAAAGCCACTATAATTCACCCCTCCACTTT
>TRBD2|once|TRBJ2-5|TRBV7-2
CASSSPERGGPRTQYF
TGTGCCAGCAGCTCCCCTGAGCGGGGGGGCCCGCGGACCCAGTACTTC
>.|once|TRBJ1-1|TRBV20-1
CSARSDTEAFF
TGCAGTGCTAGGTCGGACACTGAAGCTTTCTTT
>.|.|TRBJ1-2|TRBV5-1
CASSSVRGDEGYTF
TGCGCCAGCAGTTCCGTCAGGGGCGATGAGGGCTACACCTTC
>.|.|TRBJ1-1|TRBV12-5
CASGSARGGGLNTEAFF
TGTGCTAGTGGTTCGGCTCGGGGAGGAGGCCTGAACACTGAAGCTTTCTTT
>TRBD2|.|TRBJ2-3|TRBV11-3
CASSLAGGDTQYF
TGTGCCAGCAGCTTAGCGGGGGGGGATACGCAGTATTTT
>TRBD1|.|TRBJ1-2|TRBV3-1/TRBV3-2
CASSQDPWGQGGRGYTF
TGTGCCAGCAGCCAAGATCCATGGGGACAGGGGGGCCGAGGCTACACCTTC
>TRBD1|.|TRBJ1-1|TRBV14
CASSQDIQGPNTEAFF
TGTGCCAGCAGCCAAGATATACAGGGGCCGAACACTGAAGCTTTCTTT
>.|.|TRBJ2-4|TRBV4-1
CASSQEGRNIQYF
TGCGCCAGCAGCCAAGAGGGCAGAAACATTCAGTACTTC
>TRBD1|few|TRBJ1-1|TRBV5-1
CASSRQGNANTEAFF
TGCGCCAGCAGCCGACAGGGGAATGCGAACACTGAAGCTTTCTTT
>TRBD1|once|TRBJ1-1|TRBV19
CASSLPGQGGTEAFF
TGTGCCAGTAGTTTACCGGGACAGGGTGGCACTGAAGCTTTCTTT
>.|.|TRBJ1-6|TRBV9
CASSVDAWTLTNSPLHF
TGTGCCAGCAGCGTAGATGCTTGGACACTTACTAATTCACCCCTCCACTTT
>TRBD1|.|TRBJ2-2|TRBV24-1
CATPLGDRGQTGELFF
TGTGCCACTCCCCTGGGGGACAGGGGGCAAACCGGGGAGCTGTTTTTT
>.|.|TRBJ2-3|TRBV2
CASRRQGGPTDTQYF
TGTGCCAGCAGGAGACAGGGAGGTCCCACAGATACGCAGTATTTT
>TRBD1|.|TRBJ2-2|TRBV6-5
CASMRQGNTGELFF
TGTGCCAGCATGAGACAGGGGAACACCGGGGAGCTGTTTTTT
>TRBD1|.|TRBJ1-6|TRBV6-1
CASSGEGQGTYNSPLHF
TGTGCCAGCAGTGGAGAGGGACAGGGTACCTATAATTCACCCCTCCACTTT
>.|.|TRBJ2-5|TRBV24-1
CATSESHIQETQYF
TGTGCCACCAGTGAATCTCACATCCAAGAGACCCAGTACTTC
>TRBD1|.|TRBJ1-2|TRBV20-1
CSAAGGIGYTF
TGCAGTGCAGCAGGGGGGATTGGCTACACCTTC
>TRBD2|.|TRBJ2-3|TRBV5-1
CASSHGLDTDTQYF
TGCGCCAGCAGCCACGGACTAGACACAGATACGCAGTATTTT
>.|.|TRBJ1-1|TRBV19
CASKLPGFAEAFF
TGTGCCAGTAAGCTCCCAGGCTTTGCCGAGGCTTTCTTT
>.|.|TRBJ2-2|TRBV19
CASSPPGTGELFF
TGTGCCAGTAGTCCTCCGGGGACCGGGGAGCTGTTTTTT
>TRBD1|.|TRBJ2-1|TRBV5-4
CASSLGQGSYNEQFF
TGTGCCAGCAGCCTCGGACAGGGTTCCTACAATGAGCAGTTCTTC
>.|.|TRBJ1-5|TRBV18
CASSPSLTGGGGNQPQHF
TGTGCCAGCTCACCATCCCTAACGGGAGGGGGAGGCAATCAGCCCCAGCATTTT
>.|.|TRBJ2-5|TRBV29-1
CSVAQAQETQYF
TGCAGCGTTGCCCAGGCACAAGAGACCCAGTACTTC
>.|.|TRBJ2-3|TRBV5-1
CASSRTPRKTDTQYF
TGCGCCAGCAGCAGGACTCCTAGAAAAACAGATACGCAGTATTTT